Given below is one TCR beta chain in context. Assay: immunoSEQ multiplex PCR; the TCRdb copy retains only in-frame clones and omits some. The profile covers about 170,000 clones, with 84% appearing a single time and approximately 2.4% taken by the ten largest. Germline CDR1 is MNHEY and CDR2 is SVGAGI. The CDR3 sequence is 12 residues long. Trimming took 7 bases from V and 12 from J; bases not matched to a gene: 11. These data belong to a study of blood T cell repertoires in COVID-19. Across the whole study: Spain, Italy and the United States supplied samples that represented acute and convalescent COVID-19.

J is TRBJ1-1 and V is TRBV6-5; 7 bases line up with TRBD1. The clonotype originates from a human donor with acute or convalescent COVID-19. The donor label of this sample is uncertain. Sequenced input: peripheral blood. CDR3 sequence reads: CASMMRQGRTFF. The CDR3 DNA reads as TGTGCCAGCATGATGAGACAGGGAAGGACTTTCTTT.